This TCR beta chain was captured by sequencing in a study of blood T cell repertoires in COVID-19 (dated by TCRdb to the early 2020s). Study-level background: Samples covering the acute and convalescent phases of COVID-19 were provided by collaborators in the United States, Italy and Spain. The prospective study material was composed of cDNA or gDNA derived from T cells, B-cell-depleted T cells, or PBMCs. The sample metadata nearly always contained a de-identified subject ID, COVID-19 status, age in years and sex. The dataset comprised deeply sampled blood TCRbeta repertoires from subjects exposed to, actively infected with, or recovered from COVID-19. The repertoires were made available in a free public database intended to serve as a resource for research on the immune response to SARS-CoV-2. HLA class I and class II types, where available, came from metadata supplied by the sample provider rather than from assay-based typing. Samples came from the ongoing ImmuneRACE study (first 160 participants) plus 1,254 subjects from 6 global collaborators. The research as a whole found: Clinical and demographic metadata were provided uncurated, with the amount varying by source and participant.

About this clone: Its antigen is still unknown. Mismatch with germline at one junction end may stem from a read error.

Reading from cysteine to phenylalanine, the CDR3 counts 14 amino acids. Left in the record is the CDR3 DNA by itself, 42 bases read in frame from the first base. From the germline V gene, CDR1 is MNHEY and CDR2 is SVGEGT. Whole blood was collected in K2EDTA tubes by collaborating institutions according to the institutions' own protocols. For TCRbeta analysis, collaborator samples were shipped as frozen whole blood, as isolated PBMCs, or as DNA extracted from either sample type. The immunoSEQ Assay, a bias-controlled multiplex PCR, was used to amplify TCRbeta CDR3 regions from genomic DNA. For the original study's pipeline: Within the assay, amplification of reference gene primers was used to estimate how many nucleated cells each sample contained. To quantify the absolute abundance of each unique TCRbeta CDR3 rearrangement, sequence reads were collapsed and filtered. Productive Simpson clonality was computed per sample as the square root of Simpson's diversity index over productive rearrangements. The clones in this table, taken by TCRdb from immuneACCESS, are in-frame only. Not every clone is retained; where verified, under half of the shortfall comes from an unresolved V gene, and the cause of the rest is unknown. V and J calls and clone size are copied from that table; D and trimming were computed from the DNA. The table for this sample lists some 140,000 clones; around 82% of them were counted only once. The top ten hold over 1.1% of the sample.

Sequencing was done on a sample of peripheral blood. The sequence joins TRBV6-2 or TRBV6-3 to TRBJ2-7; no confident D gene assignment can be made. The receptor was derived from a man aged 55-75 years with acute or convalescent COVID-19. The base sequence is TGTGCCAGCAGTTACTCGAACTCCGGGTTCATTAGGAACTTC. Its product reads: CASSYSNSGFIRNF.